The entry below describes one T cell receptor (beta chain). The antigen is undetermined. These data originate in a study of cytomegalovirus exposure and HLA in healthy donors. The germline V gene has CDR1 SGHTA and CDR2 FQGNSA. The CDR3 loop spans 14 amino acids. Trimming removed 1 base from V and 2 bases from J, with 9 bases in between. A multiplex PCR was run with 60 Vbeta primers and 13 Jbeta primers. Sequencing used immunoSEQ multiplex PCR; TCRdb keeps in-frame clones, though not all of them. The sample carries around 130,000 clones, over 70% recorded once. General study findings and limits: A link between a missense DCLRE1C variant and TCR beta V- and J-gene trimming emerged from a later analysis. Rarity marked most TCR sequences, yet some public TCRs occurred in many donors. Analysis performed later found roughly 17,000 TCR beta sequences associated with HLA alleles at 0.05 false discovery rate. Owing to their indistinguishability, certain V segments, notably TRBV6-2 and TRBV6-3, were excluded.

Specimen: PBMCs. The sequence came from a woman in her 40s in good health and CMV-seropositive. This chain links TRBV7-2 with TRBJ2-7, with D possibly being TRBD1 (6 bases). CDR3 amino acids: CASSLGWDTYEQYF. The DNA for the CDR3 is TGTGCCAGCAGCTTAGGATGGGACACCTACGAGCAGTACTTC. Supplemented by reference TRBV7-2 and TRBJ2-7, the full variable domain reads GAGVSQSPSNKVTEKGKDVELRCDPISGHTALYWYRQSLGQGLEFLIYFQGNSAPDKSGLPSDRFSAERTGGSVSTLTIQRTQQEDSAVYLCASSLGWDTYEQYFGPGTRLTVT.